This T cell receptor (beta chain) appears in the sequencing data of a study of Graves' ophthalmopathy and Graves' hyperthyroidism. About the study: Prior to any treatment, peripheral blood was collected at the time of initial diagnosis.

The CDR3 is 18 amino acids. The J segment lost 3 bases and the V segment lost 4 bases, leaving 15 bases of the junction unmatched. CDR1 is SGHDT and CDR2 is YYEEEE in the germline V gene. RNA transcripts provided the template for amplifying TCR beta CDR3 regions. HTBI primers were used in a first-round RT-PCR, which preceded a second-round multiplex PCR. MiXCR was run by TCRdb on the multiplex PCR reads, yielding one entry per CDR3 protein. This table has around 22,000 distinct CDR3 sequences, approximately 48% appearing once. This clonotype was found many times. The target antigen is unknown. Findings and limits, study-wide: Ophthalmopathy progression was predicted by the model at less than 71% sensitivity and approximately 72% specificity. Most expanded clonotypes in thyroid above 0.001 frequency also showed up in blood.

This TCR came from an adult woman with stable Graves' hyperthyroidism. Source material: peripheral blood. The genes are TRBV5-6 and TRBJ2-3, with 9 bases aligning to TRBD2. The CDR3 reads CASSRNRLAGLFTDTQYF. CDR3 sequence (DNA): TGTGCCAGCAGCCGCAATCGGCTAGCGGGACTATTTACAGATACGCAGTATTTT.